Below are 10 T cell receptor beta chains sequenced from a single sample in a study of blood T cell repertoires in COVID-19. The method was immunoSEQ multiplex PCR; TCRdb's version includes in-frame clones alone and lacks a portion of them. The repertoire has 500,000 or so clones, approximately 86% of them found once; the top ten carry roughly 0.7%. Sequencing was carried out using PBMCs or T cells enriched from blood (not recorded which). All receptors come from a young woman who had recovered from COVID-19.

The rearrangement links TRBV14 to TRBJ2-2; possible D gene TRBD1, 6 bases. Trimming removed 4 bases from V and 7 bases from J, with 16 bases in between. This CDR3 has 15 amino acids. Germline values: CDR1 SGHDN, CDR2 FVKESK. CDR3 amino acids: CASSRTTGIGGELFF. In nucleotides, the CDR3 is TGTGCCAGCAGCCGCACCACAGGGATTGGCGGGGAGCTGTTTTTT.

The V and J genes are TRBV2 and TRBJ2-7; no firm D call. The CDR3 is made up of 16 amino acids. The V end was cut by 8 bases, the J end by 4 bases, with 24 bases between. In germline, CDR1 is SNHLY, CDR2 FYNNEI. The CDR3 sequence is CASRGEMPTPLYEQYF. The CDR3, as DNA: TGTGCCAGCCGAGGAGAGATGCCCACCCCCCTTTACGAGCAGTACTTC. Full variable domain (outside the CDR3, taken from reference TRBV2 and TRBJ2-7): EPEVTQTPSHQVTQMGQEVILRCVPISNHLYFYWYRQILGQKVEFLVSFYNNEISEKSEIFDDQFSVERPDGSNFTLKIRSTKLEDSAMYFCASRGEMPTPLYEQYFGPGTRLTVT.

The CDR3 DNA is TGTGCCACCAGTGATACAGGGGGCGGGAAAGATACGCAGTATTTT. This codes for CATSDTGGGKDTQYF. The gene calls are TRBV24-1 and TRBJ2-3; 9 bases agree with TRBD1. The CDR3 extends over 15 amino acids. V shed 3 bases and J 5 bases; nucleotides not matched to a gene: 5. The V gene's germline CDR1 is KGHDR and CDR2 SFDVKD.

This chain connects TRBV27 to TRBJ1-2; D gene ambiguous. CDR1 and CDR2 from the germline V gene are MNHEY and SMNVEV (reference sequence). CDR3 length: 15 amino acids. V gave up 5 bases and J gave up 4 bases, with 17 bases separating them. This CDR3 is CASSPSGANPYGYTF. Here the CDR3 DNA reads TGTGCCAGCAGTCCATCCGGAGCCAACCCCTATGGCTACACCTTC.

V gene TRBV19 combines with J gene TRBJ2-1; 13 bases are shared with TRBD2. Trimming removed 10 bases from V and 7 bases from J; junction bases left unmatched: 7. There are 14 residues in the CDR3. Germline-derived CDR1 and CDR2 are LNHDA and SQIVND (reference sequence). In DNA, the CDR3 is TGTGCCACCACGACTAGCGGGGGGCAAAATGAGCAGTTCTTC. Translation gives CATTTSGGQNEQFF.

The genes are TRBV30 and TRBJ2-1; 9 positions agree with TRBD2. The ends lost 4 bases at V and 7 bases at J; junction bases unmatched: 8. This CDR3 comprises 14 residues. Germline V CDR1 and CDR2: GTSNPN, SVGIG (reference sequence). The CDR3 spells CAWTPGLAVNEQFF. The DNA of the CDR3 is TGTGCCTGGACGCCGGGACTAGCTGTTAATGAGCAGTTCTTC.

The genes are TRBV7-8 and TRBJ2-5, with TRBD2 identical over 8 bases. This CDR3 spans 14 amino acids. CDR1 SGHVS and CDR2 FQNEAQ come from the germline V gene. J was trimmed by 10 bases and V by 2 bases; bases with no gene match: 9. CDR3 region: CASSLPSGGGDQYF. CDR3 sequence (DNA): TGTGCCAGCAGCTTACCAAGCGGGGGAGGGGACCAGTACTTC.

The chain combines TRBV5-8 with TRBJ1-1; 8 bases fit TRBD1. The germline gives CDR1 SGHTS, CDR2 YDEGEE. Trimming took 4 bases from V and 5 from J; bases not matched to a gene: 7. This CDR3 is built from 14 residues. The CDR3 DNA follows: TGTGCCAGCAGCAGTACAGGGGGGAGGACTGAAGCTTTCTTT. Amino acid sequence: CASSSTGGRTEAFF. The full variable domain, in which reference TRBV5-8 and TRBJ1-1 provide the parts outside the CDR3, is EAGVTQSPTHLIKTRGQQATLRCSPISGHTSVYWYQQALGLGLQFLLWYDEGEERNRGNFPPRFSGRQFPNYSSELNVNALELEDSALYLCASSSTGGRTEAFFGQGTRLTVV.

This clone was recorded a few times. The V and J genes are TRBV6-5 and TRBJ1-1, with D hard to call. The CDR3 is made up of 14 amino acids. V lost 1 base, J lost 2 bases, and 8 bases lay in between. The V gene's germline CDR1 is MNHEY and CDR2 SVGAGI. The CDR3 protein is CASSYWGDNTEAFF. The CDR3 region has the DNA TGTGCCAGCAGTTACTGGGGAGATAACACTGAAGCTTTCTTT.

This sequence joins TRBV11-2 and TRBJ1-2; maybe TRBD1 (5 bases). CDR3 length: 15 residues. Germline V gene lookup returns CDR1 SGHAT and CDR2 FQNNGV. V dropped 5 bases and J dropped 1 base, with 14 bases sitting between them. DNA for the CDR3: TGTGCCAGCAGCCTAACGGCAGGGATTAACTATGGCTACACCTTC. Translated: CASSLTAGINYGYTF. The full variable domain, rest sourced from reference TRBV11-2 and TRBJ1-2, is EAGVAQSPRYKIIEKRQSVAFWCNPISGHATLYWYQQILGQGPKLLIQFQNNGVVDDSQLPKDRFSAERLKGVDSTLKIQPAKLEDSAVYLCASSLTAGINYGYTFGSGTRLTVV.